This T cell receptor beta chain was captured in a study of PD-L1 blockade in urothelial cancer. A note on this clone: Its antigen is undetermined.

Study observations and caveats: Better survival was predicted when blood TCR clonality before treatment fell below the median.

Spiking each PCR with synthetic TCR analog templates was performed. TCRdb's copy holds only in-frame clones and misses some; the assay was immunoSEQ multiplex PCR. The repertoire has 53,000 or so clones, 70% to 90% of them found once; the top ten carry under 2.5%. As for time point: peripheral blood 6 weeks after treatment start. This TCR came from a man in his sixties with urothelial cancer. This sample comprised PBMCs, obtained around atezolizumab (anti-PD-L1) treatment.

This CDR3 reads CASTRARGAKGRGNQPQHF. The CDR3, as DNA: TGTGCCAGCACACGCGCAAGGGGGGCCAAGGGCAGGGGGAATCAGCCCCAGCATTTT. The chain links TRBV21-1 to TRBJ1-5; no DNA check was done on the table's D call, TRBD1. TRBV21-1 is classified as a pseudogene. The CDR3 consists of 19 residues.